The entry below describes one T cell receptor beta chain. Its antigen is unidentified. Time point defined: week 47, end of study. Alongside topical imiquimod, each dose of vaccine comprised 300 ug of mutant IDH1 20-mer peptide. TCRdb's table, derived via immunoSEQ multiplex PCR, lists solely in-frame clones and lacks some. In the table there are tens of thousands of clones, over 75% of which are singletons. The data are from a study of a mutant IDH1 vaccine in newly diagnosed glioma. The wider study: Earlier treatment was radiotherapy, temozolomide, or both, with most getting both.

This CDR3 has 19 amino acids. V shed 4 bases, J shed 4 bases, and the junction held 15 bases outside the gene matches. The germline gives CDR1 LGHNA, CDR2 YSLEER. Sequencing used PBMCs, obtained from a glioma patient whose treatment included an IDH1 peptide vaccine. The sequence was obtained from a woman aged 40 to 50 with glioma. This chain connects TRBV4-3 to TRBJ2-6, with 8 bases identical to TRBD1. The CDR3 DNA is TGCGCCAGCAGCCCAGGACAGGGAAGGCCTTTGGGGGGGGCCAACGTCCTGACTTTC. It translates to CASSPGQGRPLGGANVLTF.